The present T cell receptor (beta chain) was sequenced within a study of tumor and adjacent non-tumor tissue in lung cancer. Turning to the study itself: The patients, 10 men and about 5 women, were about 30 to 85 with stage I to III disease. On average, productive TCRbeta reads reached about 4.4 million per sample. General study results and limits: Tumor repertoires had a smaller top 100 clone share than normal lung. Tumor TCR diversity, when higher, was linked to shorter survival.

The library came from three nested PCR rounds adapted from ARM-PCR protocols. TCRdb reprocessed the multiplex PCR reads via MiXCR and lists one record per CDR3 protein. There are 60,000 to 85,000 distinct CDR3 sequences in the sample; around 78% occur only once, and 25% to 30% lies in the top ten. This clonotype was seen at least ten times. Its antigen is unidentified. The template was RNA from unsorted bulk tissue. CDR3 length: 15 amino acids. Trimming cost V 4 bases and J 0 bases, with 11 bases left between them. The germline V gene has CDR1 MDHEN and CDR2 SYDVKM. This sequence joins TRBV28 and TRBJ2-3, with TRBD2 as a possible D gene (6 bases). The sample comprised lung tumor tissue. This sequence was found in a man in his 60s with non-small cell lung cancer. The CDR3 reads CASSWTIPSTDTQYF. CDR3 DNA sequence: TGTGCCAGCAGTTGGACTATTCCCAGCACAGATACGCAGTATTTT.